This T cell receptor beta chain originates from a study of blood T cell repertoires in COVID-19. The wider study: COVID-19 samples, acute and convalescent, were from the United States, Italy and Spain. T cells, B-cell-depleted T cells, or PBMCs provided the cDNA or gDNA that served as material.

Seattle cases were enrolled at active infection and followed longitudinally. The germline CDR1 and CDR2 sequences are SGDLS and YYNGEE. The V segment lost 0 bases and the J segment 4 bases; nucleotides outside the gene matches: 6. The CDR3 contains 15 residues. In the study's own analysis: Reference gene primer amplification yielded estimated nucleated cell counts. TCRdb's table, derived via immunoSEQ multiplex PCR, lists solely in-frame clones and lacks some. The V and J calls and clone size come from that table; D and trimming were worked out from the DNA. The table lists some 160,000 clones, about 82% of them singletons.

The V gene is TRBV9, the J gene TRBJ2-5, with 7 bases matching TRBD2. Source material: peripheral blood. This TCR came from a woman of 80 years or more with COVID-19, enrolled during active disease. The CDR3 is CASSVGRESGETQYF. The CDR3 DNA reads TGTGCCAGCAGCGTAGGGCGGGAGAGTGGAGAGACCCAGTACTTC.